These 30 T cell receptor beta chains were all obtained from the same sample, sequenced in a study of Graves' ophthalmopathy and Graves' hyperthyroidism. RNA transcripts provided the template for amplifying TCR beta CDR3 regions. The authors performed first-round RT-PCR with HTBI primers and then a second-round multiplex PCR. TCRdb called the multiplex PCR reads again in MiXCR, with one record for every CDR3 protein. Here the sample spans over a million distinct CDR3 sequences, 35% to 40% being singletons. Sequencing was carried out using peripheral blood or thyroid tissue (not recorded which). The receptors shown here come from an adult man with Graves' hyperthyroidism.

Comments on this clonotype: At one end, the junction sequence differs from germline, possibly due to a read error. The chain couples TRBV10-2 to TRBJ1-6, with D hard to call. Germline V gene sequence: CDR1 WSHSY, CDR2 SAAADI. This CDR3 has 13 residues. The CDR3 region is CAGSAGLGSPLHF. CDR3 sequence (DNA): TGCGCCGGCAGTGCCGGACTAGGGTCACCCCTCCACTTT.

The chain links TRBV12-3 or TRBV12-4 to TRBJ1-2; D perhaps matches TRBD1 (6 bases). Between the trimmed V and J ends, which lost 5 bases and 4 bases, there was a span of 17 bases. This CDR3 comprises 15 residues. In nucleotides, the CDR3 is TGTGCCAGCAGTCCCGGGGTAGGGGGGGGCTATGGCTACACCTTC. It specifies CASSPGVGGGYGYTF.

The chain combines TRBV7-8 with TRBJ2-2, with TRBD1 matching over 12 bases. The CDR3 runs 15 residues. The germline V gene has CDR1 SGHVS and CDR2 FQNEAQ. J was trimmed by 6 bases and V by 3 bases; bases with no gene match: 2. CDR3 sequence reads: CASSLGQGAPGELFF. CDR3 nucleotides: TGTGCCAGCAGCTTGGGACAGGGGGCGCCCGGGGAGCTGTTTTTT.

The chain links TRBV18 to TRBJ1-2; D gene ambiguous. CDR3 length: 14 amino acids. Germline CDR1 and CDR2: KGHSH and LQKENI. V was pared by 3 bases and J by 3 bases, with 11 bases between. The CDR3 here is CASSPRLGHYGYTF. The CDR3 DNA reads TGTGCCAGCTCACCCCGTTTAGGGCACTATGGCTACACCTTC.

The chain recombines TRBV20-1 with TRBJ2-7, with D unclear. The CDR3 runs 12 residues. CDR1 and CDR2 from the germline V gene are DFQATT and SNEGSKA (reference sequence). Trimming left V 5 bases short and J 2 bases short, with 10 bases between. The CDR3 region is CSALVPTYEQYF. CDR3 coding DNA: TGCAGTGCTTTAGTTCCGACCTACGAGCAGTACTTC.

This clonotype was detected a few times. This may come from a read error, since a much larger clone is one base off. V is TRBV10-3 and J is TRBJ2-6; 7 nucleotides match TRBD2. Germline lookup yields CDR1 ENHRY and CDR2 SYGVKD. This CDR3 spans 15 amino acids. The DNA for the CDR3 is TGTGCCACCAGTGGGGGGGGGAGAGGGGCCAACGTCCTGACTTTC. Translation: CATSGGGRGANVLTF.

This clonotype was seen just once. V is TRBV2 and J is TRBJ1-5; D gene unclear. V was shortened by 7 bases and J by 11 bases, with 24 bases between the two germline ends. There are 15 residues in the CDR3. Germline V gives CDR1 SNHLY, CDR2 FYNNEI. CDR3 in DNA: TGTGCCAGCATCTCTGGACTAGCGGGGAAAGAGACCCAGCATTTT. Translating it yields CASISGLAGKETQHF.

This clonotype was picked up many times. This chain joins TRBV9 and TRBJ1-1; 7 nucleotides line up with TRBD1. The CDR3 sequence is 12 residues long. Germline trimming cut 5 bases from V and 6 bases from J; bases unmatched to any gene: 4. CDR1 and CDR2 (germline): SGDLS, YYNGEE. The CDR3 loop is CASRSTGAEAFF. CDR3 DNA: TGTGCCAGCAGATCCACAGGGGCTGAAGCTTTCTTT.

This clonotype turned up a few times. The chain joins TRBV10-3 to TRBJ2-7, with a tentative D call TRBD1 (6 bases). There are 14 residues in the CDR3. The germline V gene has CDR1 ENHRY and CDR2 SYGVKD. The V end was cut by 10 bases, the J end by 5 bases, with 21 bases between. The CDR3 region has the DNA TGTGCCAGCAGGGGCTTGGACGGGGTCCACGAGCAGTACTTC. This translates into CASRGLDGVHEQYF.

At least ten counts were recorded for this clonotype. The chain carries TRBV19 and TRBJ2-7, with 11 bases aligning to TRBD2. The CDR3 spans 16 residues. V lost 4 bases to trimming and J lost 5 bases; unmatched junction nucleotides: 10. Per germline, CDR1 LNHDA and CDR2 SQIVND (reference sequence). The CDR3 loop reads CASSSILAGVRNEQYF. In DNA form, the CDR3 reads TGTGCCAGTAGTAGCATACTAGCGGGAGTGAGGAACGAGCAGTACTTC.

In its sample, this clonotype was seen a few times. J is TRBJ1-4 and V is TRBV12-3 or TRBV12-4; the D gene is possibly TRBD1 (5 bases). Trimming shortened V by 5 bases and J by 7 bases, and 17 bases separated the two germline ends. CDR3 length: 15 residues. For the CDR3, the DNA is TGTGCCAGCAGTGTAGGTTCCCTTGGGGGTGAAAAACTGTTTTTT. Protein product: CASSVGSLGGEKLFF.

This chain connects TRBV30 to TRBJ2-7; D gene uncertain. Germline V gives CDR1 GTSNPN, CDR2 SVGIG (reference sequence). Trimming removed 3 bases at V and 2 bases at J, with 8 bases between. The CDR3 has 12 amino acids. The CDR3 nucleotides are TGTGCCTGGAGCGGTGAAGCCTACGAGCAGTACTTC. Protein product: CAWSGEAYEQYF.

Ten or more counts support this clonotype. This chain uses TRBV15 with TRBJ1-5; D ambiguous. The ends were cut back, 2 bases at V and 8 bases at J, with 7 bases in the middle. The CDR3 is 12 amino acids. Germline assignment: CDR1 LNHNV and CDR2 YYDKDF (reference sequence). The CDR3 coding sequence is TGTGCCACCAGCAGAAGCTTGGAGCCCCAGCATTTT. It is translated as CATSRSLEPQHF.

The chain carries TRBV7-3 and TRBJ1-1; weak D call: TRBD1 (6 bases). Germline V CDR1 and CDR2: SGHTA, FQGTGA. The V gene lost 4 bases and the J gene lost 7 bases, with 13 bases spanning the gap. The CDR3 totals 13 residues. The CDR3 coding sequence is TGTGCCAGCAGCTCGACAGGAGGGAATGAAGCTTTCTTT. This translates into CASSSTGGNEAFF.

In this sample, this clonotype turned up once. CDR3 sequence reads: CASSFNNLGDTEAFF. For the CDR3, the DNA is TGCGCCAGCAGCTTCAACAACCTCGGGGACACTGAAGCTTTCTTT. The chain combines TRBV5-1 with TRBJ1-1; no reliable D call. Germline V gene data show CDR1 as SGHRS and CDR2 as YFSETQ. The V gene lost 2 bases and the J gene lost 3 bases, with 14 bases spanning the gap. The CDR3 sequence is 15 residues long.

In this sample, this clonotype turned up many times. J is TRBJ2-1 and V is TRBV20-1; D is possibly TRBD2 (5 bases). V was pared by 6 bases and J by 6 bases, with 18 bases between. Germline V gene lookup returns CDR1 DFQATT and CDR2 SNEGSKA (reference sequence). CDR3 length: 14 amino acids. The CDR3 bases are TGCAGTGCCCCTAGGCGGTTAGGGAGCAATGAGCAGTTCTTC. It is translated as CSAPRRLGSNEQFF.

There are a few counts of this clonotype. The chain recombines TRBV28 with TRBJ2-7; 9 nucleotides match TRBD1. V lost 5 bases to trimming and J lost 5 bases; unmatched junction nucleotides: 13. Germline loops: CDR1 MDHEN, CDR2 SYDVKM. The CDR3 contains 16 residues. Here the CDR3 reads CASSRTPGQGRDEQYF. CDR3 bases: TGTGCCAGCAGTCGCACCCCGGGACAGGGAAGGGACGAGCAGTACTTC.

This clonotype was seen a handful of times. The J gene is TRBJ2-2, the V gene TRBV7-2; TRBD2 might be the D (6 bases). This CDR3 contains 15 residues. V lost 6 bases and J 3 bases, leaving 14 bases between the germline ends. Per the germline V gene, CDR1 is SGHTA and CDR2 is FQGNSA. The CDR3: CASSPSGGHTGELFF. DNA for the CDR3: TGTGCCAGCAGTCCCAGTGGAGGGCACACCGGGGAGCTGTTTTTT.

This clonotype was seen a few times. This chain connects TRBV19 to TRBJ2-2; no clear D gene. Trimming removed 4 bases at V and 3 bases at J, with 6 bases between. CDR3 length: 13 amino acids. CDR1 is LNHDA and CDR2 is SQIVND in the germline V gene (reference sequence). DNA for the CDR3: TGTGCCAGTAGTAAGATTTACACCGGGGAGCTGTTTTTT. This translates into CASSKIYTGELFF.

This clonotype was seen at least ten times. The V gene is TRBV28, the J gene TRBJ1-2; the D is unclear. The CDR3 loop spans 11 amino acids. V lost 6 bases, J lost 10 bases, and 12 bases lay in between. CDR1 and CDR2 (germline): MDHEN, SYDVKM. The CDR3 DNA sequence: TGTGCCAGCAGGGAACGACGGGACTACACCTTC. Protein: CASRERRDYTF.

This clonotype appeared many times. The CDR3 sequence is CASSTRRYSEAFF. The CDR3 coding sequence is TGTGCCAGCAGCACCCGCAGGTATTCTGAAGCTTTCTTT. This rearrangement joins TRBV14 to TRBJ1-1; D gene ambiguous. Germline lookup yields CDR1 SGHDN and CDR2 FVKESK. The CDR3 sequence is 13 residues long. Trimming left V 5 bases short and J 6 bases short, with 13 bases between. Full variable domain (remainder filled in from reference TRBV14 and TRBJ1-1): EAGVTQFPSHSVIEKGQTVTLRCDPISGHDNLYWYRRVMGKEIKFLLHFVKESKQDESGMPNNRFLAERTGGTYSTLKVQPAELEDSGVYFCASSTRRYSEAFFGQGTRLTVV.

Remarks on this clonotype: This may arise from a read error, as a much more abundant clone is one base away. The chain combines TRBV2 with TRBJ1-5; D is unclear. The CDR3 totals 14 residues. The germline CDR1 and CDR2 sequences are SNHLY and FYNNEI. The CDR3 DNA reads as TGTGCCAGCAGTTCAGATTATAGCAATCAGCCCCGGCATTTT. Its translation is CASSSDYSNQPRHF.

This rearrangement joins TRBV10-3 to TRBJ1-1; 10 nucleotides match TRBD1. From germline, CDR1 is ENHRY and CDR2 SYGVKD. CDR3 size: 14 residues. The J segment lost 2 bases and the V segment lost 8 bases, leaving 5 bases of the junction unmatched. The CDR3 DNA follows: TGTGCCATCCGGGACAGGGGCCCAAACACTGAAGCTTTCTTT. Amino acid sequence: CAIRDRGPNTEAFF.

This clonotype was recorded at least ten times. The gene calls are TRBV19 and TRBJ1-5; 10 bases line up with TRBD1. V lost 6 bases and J lost 7; bases outside the gene matches: 15. From germline, CDR1 is LNHDA and CDR2 SQIVND (reference sequence). The CDR3 contains 17 residues. As DNA, the CDR3 is TGTGCCAGTAGCCTTTACTCCGGGACAGGGGTTGGGCAGCCCCAGCATTTT. Its protein is CASSLYSGTGVGQPQHF.

The sample holds many counts of this clonotype. Here the CDR3 reads CSARDAGVPAYTF. The CDR3 DNA follows: TGCAGTGCTAGAGACGCGGGGGTGCCTGCCTACACCTTC. The chain recombines TRBV20-1 with TRBJ1-2; weak D call: TRBD1 (5 bases). The V gene lost 0 bases and the J gene lost 10 bases, with 15 bases spanning the gap. There are 13 residues in the CDR3. CDR1 and CDR2 from the germline V gene are DFQATT and SNEGSKA (reference sequence).

The chain recombines TRBV20-1 with TRBJ2-7, with D tentatively TRBD1 (6 bases). The CDR3 sequence is 12 residues long. Germline CDR1 reads DFQATT; CDR2 reads SNEGSKA (reference sequence). V dropped 3 bases and J dropped 4 bases, with 10 bases sitting between them. CDR3 coding DNA: TGCAGTGCTAGCCGGACAGAGTACGAGCAGTACTTC. Its protein is CSASRTEYEQYF.

This clonotype has ten or more counts. The V call is TRBV20-1, the J call TRBJ2-7, with 9 bases matching TRBD2. V dropped 6 bases and J dropped 3; count of bases not matched to a gene: 9. Germline V gene lookup returns CDR1 DFQATT and CDR2 SNEGSKA (reference sequence). CDR3 length: 14 residues. The CDR3 nucleotides are TGCAGTGCCCTTAGGCGGGAGGGGGGCTACGAGCAGTACTTC. This codes for CSALRREGGYEQYF.

The rearrangement links TRBV19 to TRBJ1-5; D uncertain. The CDR3 runs 15 residues. V was trimmed by 1 base and J by 10 bases, leaving 17 bases between them. Germline-derived CDR1 and CDR2 are LNHDA and SQIVND (reference sequence). DNA of the CDR3: TGTGCCAGTAGTATAGCGGCAGGCCCCGAGAATCCCCAGCATTTT. The encoded protein is CASSIAAGPENPQHF. Full variable domain (remainder filled in from reference TRBV19 and TRBJ1-5): DGGITQSPKYLFRKEGQNVTLSCEQNLNHDAMYWYRQDPGQGLRLIYYSQIVNDFQKGDIAEGYSVSREKKESFPLTVTSAQKNPTAFYLCASSIAAGPENPQHFGDGTRLSIL.

The sample holds one count of this clonotype. The rearrangement joins TRBV20-1 to TRBJ2-7; possibly TRBD1 or TRBD2 for D (7 bases each). From germline, CDR1 is DFQATT and CDR2 SNEGSKA (reference sequence). V gave up 0 bases and J gave up 5 bases, with 17 bases separating them. The CDR3 length is 15 residues. CDR3 residues: CSARDPGGAENEQYF. The CDR3 coding sequence is TGCAGTGCTAGAGACCCAGGGGGGGCGGAGAACGAGCAGTACTTC.

This clonotype has more than one count but fewer than ten. The gene calls are TRBV27 and TRBJ2-6; D is ambiguous. The CDR3 runs 16 residues. Trimming left V 5 bases short and J 2 bases short, with 13 bases between. The germline gives CDR1 MNHEY, CDR2 SMNVEV (reference sequence). CDR3 region: CASSLTNVAGANVLTF. The CDR3 bases are TGTGCCAGCAGTCTAACGAATGTGGCTGGGGCCAACGTCCTGACTTTC.